What follows describes a single T cell receptor beta chain. Its antigen remains unidentified. A read error is possible here, since a much larger clone lies one base away. The data were taken from a study of regulatory T cells in long-lasting Graves disease. This CDR3 comprises 13 residues. Between the trimmed V and J ends, which lost 3 bases and 10 bases, there was a span of 14 bases. The germline CDR1 and CDR2 sequences are SGHDT and YYEEEE. General observations from the study: Among samples with persistent disease, TRBV28, TRBJ1-2 and TRBJ2-5 were favored.

As for time point: newly diagnosed GD, antithyroid drugs for less than 3 months. PBMC-extracted RNA yielded the TCR library. Combining iRepertoire HTBI primers with Arm-PCR of CDR3 regions, the authors built TCR beta libraries. From the multiplex PCR reads, TCRdb called clonotypes with MiXCR, one entry per CDR3 protein. The sample shows some 250,000 distinct CDR3 sequences, roughly 18% of them seen only once. These data are also associated with another study on T cells in Graves' hyperthyroidism and ophthalmopathy. From that paper: HTBI primers were employed in a first-round RT-PCR of the TCR CDR3.

This sequence joins TRBV5-6 and TRBJ2-1; D gene uncertain. Sequences were derived from peripheral blood mononuclear cells (PBMCs), sampled at new diagnosis, from a patient treated with antithyroid drugs. The clonotype was recovered from a woman aged 25 to 39 with Graves disease. The chain's CDR3 is CASSSTQTYEQFF. In DNA form, the CDR3 reads TGTGCCAGCAGCTCCACCCAAACCTACGAGCAGTTCTTC.